This T cell receptor (beta chain) was recorded in a study of T-cell reconstitution after alpha-beta-depleted transplantation in children. The TCRbeta library incorporated unique molecular identifiers. TCRdb re-called the PCR reads with MiXCR, one entry per CDR3 protein. This sample has 490,000 or so distinct CDR3 sequences, with around 12% found just once. The CDR3 covers 14 residues. V lost 8 bases, J lost 2 bases, and 16 bases lay in between. Germline lookup yields CDR1 SEHNR and CDR2 FQNEAQ (reference sequence). The receptor was derived from a human donor who donated a stem cell graft to a child with combined immunodeficiency. The V and J genes are TRBV7-9 and TRBJ2-7, with a weak D call TRBD2 (6 bases). The sequencing here drew on PBMCs from the stem cell graft donor, taken from the stem cell graft. The CDR3 reads CASGSSGKPYEQYF. The CDR3 coding sequence is TGTGCCAGCGGAAGTAGCGGAAAACCCTACGAGCAGTACTTC.